One sample yielded the 12 T cell receptor beta chains listed below, sequenced in a study of beta chain features in type 1 diabetes. Study findings and constraints: In all four CD4+ subsets, TCRB CDR3 length was significantly, moderately reduced in type 1 diabetes.

No antigen has been identified for these receptors. Every isolated RNA sample was fully reverse transcribed, so sequencing captured expressed TCRB transcripts. Assay used: immunoSEQ multiplex PCR; TCRdb lists only in-frame clones, some missing. Counted here are about 660,000 clones, more than 13% occurring once; the ten biggest clones make up approximately 0.043%. The sample was naive CD4+ T cells from blood. Receptor source: a man aged 18-30 years with type 1 diabetes.

In this sample, this clone turned up a few times. V gene TRBV7-2 combines with J gene TRBJ1-2; unclear D gene. With 2 bases removed from V and 6 bases from J, the gap between germline ends came to 13 bases. Germline CDR1 SGHTA, CDR2 FQGNSA. The CDR3 is 14 amino acids. CDR3 amino acids: CASSLWRQAHGYTF. As DNA, the CDR3 is TGTGCCAGCAGCTTATGGAGGCAGGCCCATGGCTACACCTTC.

This clone has a handful of counts. The V and J genes are TRBV6-1 and TRBJ1-2; D not certain. CDR3 length equals 11 residues. Germline CDR1 MNHNS, CDR2 SASEGT. The V and J ends lost 1 base and 11 bases respectively, with 8 bases between them. DNA for the CDR3: TGTGCCAGCAGTGAAGGTGGGCGGTACACCTTC. Its translation: CASSEGGRYTF.

V and J are TRBV4-2 and TRBJ2-7, with 13 bases identical to TRBD2. The V and J ends lost 3 bases and 5 bases, in that order; junction bases with no gene match: 4. This CDR3 spans 15 amino acids. The V gene's germline CDR1 is LGHNA and CDR2 YNFKEQ. CDR3 sequence reads: CASSHTSGRADEQYF. The CDR3 DNA reads as TGTGCCAGCAGCCACACTAGCGGGAGGGCCGACGAGCAGTACTTC.

The gene calls are TRBV7-9 and TRBJ1-2; D call uncertain. The V gene lost 5 bases and the J gene lost 5 bases, with 15 bases spanning the gap. Per the germline V gene, CDR1 is SEHNR and CDR2 is FQNEAQ (reference sequence). CDR3 size: 14 residues. CDR3 bases: TGTGCCAGCAGCCCCAGGCCGAACTTTTATGGCTACACCTTC. As protein: CASSPRPNFYGYTF.

This clone was observed a handful of times. The J gene is TRBJ1-1, the V gene TRBV10-3; D unresolved. The germline CDR1 and CDR2 sequences are ENHRY and SYGVKD. The CDR3 totals 14 residues. Between the trimmed V and J ends, which lost 0 bases and 7 bases, there was a span of 12 bases. The DNA for the CDR3 is TGTGCCATCAGTGAGTCCCCGCCCGACGGTGAAGCTTTCTTT. This codes for CAISESPPDGEAFF.

The V and J genes are TRBV14 and TRBJ2-5; the D is unclear. Per germline, CDR1 SGHDN and CDR2 FVKESK. With 6 bases removed from V and 0 bases from J, the gap between germline ends came to 11 bases. The CDR3 totals 14 residues. Here the CDR3 reads CASSPRQYQETQYF. For the CDR3, the DNA is TGTGCCAGCAGTCCAAGGCAGTACCAAGAGACCCAGTACTTC. The whole variable domain, filled in from reference TRBV14 and TRBJ2-5, reads EAGVTQFPSHSVIEKGQTVTLRCDPISGHDNLYWYRRVMGKEIKFLLHFVKESKQDESGMPNNRFLAERTGGTYSTLKVQPAELEDSGVYFCASSPRQYQETQYFGPGTRLLVL.

The genes are TRBV5-1 and TRBJ1-3; D uncertain. V lost 1 base, J lost 2 bases, and 7 bases lay in between. This CDR3 contains 14 residues. Per the germline V gene, CDR1 is SGHRS and CDR2 is YFSETQ. CDR3 amino acids: CASSLRETGNTIYF. CDR3 bases: TGCGCCAGCAGCTTGAGGGAAACTGGAAACACCATATATTTT.

The DNA for the CDR3 is TGCGCCAGCAGCCATGAGACCCTCTCGCCCCACGTCCTGACTTTC. Translation: CASSHETLSPHVLTF. The chain couples TRBV4-1 to TRBJ2-6; the D is unclear. The CDR3 covers 15 residues. Per the germline V gene, CDR1 is MGHRA and CDR2 is YSYEKL. V lost 3 bases, J lost 11 bases, and 17 bases lay in between.

The chain has TRBV7-2 and TRBJ2-7, with 16 bases matching TRBD2. Germline CDR1 and CDR2: SGHTA and FQGNSA. The CDR3 has 16 amino acids. After removal of 8 bases from V and 7 bases from J, the junction contained 11 bases not matched to a gene. The CDR3 region has the DNA TGTGCCAGCGGGGGGACTAGCGGGAGGGCCGCGCGGGAGCAGTACTTC. This sequence encodes CASGGTSGRAAREQYF.

This clone showed up just a few times. The chain is built from TRBV29-1 and TRBJ2-5, with D perhaps matching TRBD2 (7 bases). This CDR3 comprises 12 residues. The germline V and J ends were trimmed by 3 bases and 5 bases, with 10 bases remaining between them. Per germline, CDR1 SQVTM and CDR2 ANQGSEA. CDR3: CSVDGGAETQYF. The CDR3 bases are TGCAGCGTTGATGGGGGGGCTGAGACCCAGTACTTC.

On this clone: A read error may produce the germline difference seen at one junction end. The chain links TRBV29-1 to TRBJ2-1; TRBD1 might be the D (6 bases). The germline V gene encodes CDR1 SQVTM and CDR2 ANQGSEA. The CDR3 covers 13 residues. Here the CDR3 DNA reads TGCAGCGTTGGGCAACACAGGGACAAAGAGCAGTTCTTC. This gives the protein CSVGQHRDKEQFF.

V and J are TRBV4-3 and TRBJ2-1; 9 bases are a match to TRBD2. Looked up from germline, CDR1 is LGHNA and CDR2 is YSLEER. The CDR3 length is 16 residues. J was trimmed by 5 bases and V by 4 bases; bases with no gene match: 9. CDR3 protein: CASSPPRAGGDNEQFF. The CDR3 DNA follows: TGCGCCAGCAGCCCGCCACGGGCGGGGGGGGACAATGAGCAGTTCTTC.